This paragraph covers one T cell receptor beta chain sequence. This record comes from a study of siplizumab effects on memory and regulatory T cells. The table came from immunoSEQ multiplex PCR; TCRdb's copy has only in-frame clones and leaves some out. The data show around 100,000 clones, 90% to 95% seen once. CDR3 length equals 13 residues. The V segment lost 4 bases and the J segment 9 bases; nucleotides outside the gene matches: 6. CDR1 is WSHSY and CDR2 is SAAADI in the germline V gene. Sequencing input: Tregs sorted from blood. This rearrangement joins TRBV10-2 to TRBJ2-1, with 7 nucleotides matching TRBD2. This sequence was found in a human donor in good health. The CDR3 sequence is CASSVGLVGEQFF. CDR3 coding DNA: TGCGCCAGCAGTGTTGGACTAGTCGGTGAGCAGTTCTTC.